What follows are 12 T cell receptor beta chains derived from one specimen sequenced in a study of blood T cell repertoires in COVID-19. TCRdb's table, derived via immunoSEQ multiplex PCR, lists solely in-frame clones and lacks some. The table includes about 19,000 clones, approximately 86% detected once. The sequenced sample consisted of peripheral blood. The source is a human donor in a cohort sampled during active COVID-19. The donor label of this sample is uncertain.

This clone was picked up one time. The chain employs TRBV5-1 and TRBJ2-2; possibly TRBD1 for D (5 bases). The CDR3 is 14 amino acids. Germline-derived CDR1 and CDR2 are SGHRS and YFSETQ. V was trimmed by 0 bases and J by 5 bases, leaving 8 bases between them. The CDR3 coding sequence is TGCGCCAGCAGCTTGGCAGGGTATACCGGGGAGCTGTTTTTT. It codes for CASSLAGYTGELFF.

The chain joins TRBV9 to TRBJ2-7; possibly TRBD2 for D (6 bases). The V gene's germline CDR1 is SGDLS and CDR2 YYNGEE. Deletions cut 3 bases from V and 1 base from J, with 11 bases between. The CDR3 length is 14 residues. The CDR3 bases are TGTGCCAGCAGCGCGACCGGGACTTCCTACGAGCAGTACTTC. It specifies CASSATGTSYEQYF.

The chain recombines TRBV24-1 with TRBJ2-1; 10 bases agree with TRBD2. CDR1 and CDR2 (germline): KGHDR, SFDVKD. The CDR3 loop spans 14 amino acids. Germline trimming cut 4 bases from V and 6 bases from J; bases unmatched to any gene: 2. In DNA, the CDR3 is TGTGCCACCAGTGAACTAGCGGGGTTCAATGAGCAGTTCTTC. Translated, it gives CATSELAGFNEQFF.

The chain carries TRBV19 and TRBJ2-3; possibly TRBD1 for D (6 bases). The CDR3 has 14 amino acids. The germline V and J ends were trimmed by 4 bases and 6 bases, with 14 bases remaining between them. Germline V gene lookup returns CDR1 LNHDA and CDR2 SQIVND (reference sequence). The DNA for the CDR3 is TGTGCCAGTAGTAAAAACAGGGTAGTGGATACGCAGTATTTT. Encoded protein: CASSKNRVVDTQYF.

Here the CDR3 reads CASRRGQGYYGYTF. CDR3 coding DNA: TGTGCCAGCAGAAGGGGACAGGGCTACTATGGCTACACCTTC. J is TRBJ1-2 and V is TRBV28, with 9 bases that match TRBD1. In germline, CDR1 is MDHEN, CDR2 SYDVKM. The CDR3 runs to 14 residues. Trimming cost V 6 bases and J 3 bases; bases outside gene matches: 5.

The chain recombines TRBV19 with TRBJ1-5; D perhaps matches TRBD1 (5 bases). V gave up 7 bases and J gave up 2 bases, with 21 bases separating them. Germline V lookup: CDR1 LNHDA, CDR2 SQIVND (reference sequence). The CDR3 sequence is 17 residues long. This CDR3 is CASIPRGQGLGNQPQHF. The DNA for the CDR3 is TGTGCCAGTATTCCCCGTGGGCAGGGCTTGGGCAATCAGCCCCAGCATTTT.

The gene calls are TRBV10-2 and TRBJ2-1, with TRBD1 as a possible D gene (6 bases). Germline V gene sequence: CDR1 WSHSY, CDR2 SAAADI. The CDR3 extends over 13 amino acids. V was clipped by 6 bases and J by 6 bases, with 12 bases between them. The DNA for the CDR3 is TGCGCCAGCAGCAGGGGAACGCGCAATGAGCAGTTCTTC. The encoded protein is CASSRGTRNEQFF.

V gene TRBV11-2 combines with J gene TRBJ2-6; tentative D call: TRBD1 (5 bases). Trimming cost V 4 bases and J 0 bases, with 16 bases left between them. The CDR3 extends over 18 amino acids. Germline-derived CDR1 and CDR2 are SGHAT and FQNNGV. The CDR3 protein is CASSSTSGHHSGANVLTF. The DNA for the CDR3 is TGTGCCAGCAGCTCCACCTCCGGACACCACTCTGGGGCCAACGTCCTGACTTTC.

The rearrangement uses TRBV28 and TRBJ2-7; D might be TRBD2 (6 bases). From germline, CDR1 is MDHEN and CDR2 SYDVKM. Trimming cost V 6 bases and J 0 bases, with 12 bases left between them. The CDR3 is 14 residues long. CDR3 sequence reads: CASRAREDSYEQYF. The CDR3 nucleotides read TGTGCCAGCAGGGCAAGGGAGGACTCCTACGAGCAGTACTTC.

CDR3 in amino acids: CASSPRQGANEKLFF. The CDR3 DNA reads as TGTGCCAGCAGCCCGAGACAGGGGGCTAATGAAAAACTGTTTTTT. The chain carries TRBV7-9 and TRBJ1-4; 9 nucleotides agree with TRBD1. CDR1 is SEHNR and CDR2 is FQNEAQ in the germline V gene (reference sequence). V shed 5 bases, J shed 3 bases, and the junction held 4 bases outside the gene matches. The CDR3 loop spans 15 amino acids.

This rearrangement joins TRBV30 to TRBJ2-3; weak D call: TRBD2 (6 bases). Germline V CDR1 and CDR2: GTSNPN, SVGIG (reference sequence). V was pared by 7 bases and J by 1 base, with 12 bases between. The length of the CDR3 is 13 residues. CDR3 region: CASTASGTDTQYF. In DNA, the CDR3 is TGTGCCTCCACGGCTAGCGGCACAGATACGCAGTATTTT.

V usage is TRBV7-9 and J usage is TRBJ2-1, with 9 bases aligning to TRBD2. J was trimmed by 5 bases and V by 9 bases; bases with no gene match: 8. Looked up from germline, CDR1 is SEHNR and CDR2 is FQNEAQ (reference sequence). There are 14 residues in the CDR3. CDR3 sequence reads: CASSSGNTNNEQFF. DNA for the CDR3: TGTGCCAGTTCTAGCGGGAACACGAACAATGAGCAGTTCTTC.